The next 5 T cell receptor beta chains were all read from a single sample in a study of blood T cells in healthy people across ages. Through a sample-barcoded 5' primer and a J-beta primer mix, a second PCR was run for about 6 to 12 cycles. TCRdb re-called the 5' RACE reads with MiXCR, one entry per CDR3 protein. The table lists about 830,000 distinct CDR3 sequences, about 62% of them singletons, with around a quarter in the top ten. The sample consisted of blood. These receptors all come from a man younger than 40 in good health.

V is TRBV7-8 and J is TRBJ2-3, with D unclear. Germline V lookup: CDR1 SGHVS, CDR2 FQNEAQ. This CDR3 is built from 17 residues. The germline V and J ends were trimmed by 2 bases and 0 bases, with 15 bases remaining between them. The CDR3 nucleotides are TGTGCCAGCAGCTTAAAGTGGGCTAGAACTAGCACAGATACGCAGTATTTT. It encodes CASSLKWARTSTDTQYF.

Ten or more counts support this clonotype. The chain employs TRBV29-1 and TRBJ2-1, with 13 positions matching TRBD2. This CDR3 has 14 amino acids. V dropped 6 bases and J dropped 5; count of bases not matched to a gene: 4. The germline V gene has CDR1 SQVTM and CDR2 ANQGSEA. CDR3 protein: CSVWGTSGDNEQFF. The CDR3, as DNA: TGCAGCGTCTGGGGGACTAGCGGGGACAATGAGCAGTTCTTC.

This clonotype was recorded only once. At one end, the junction sequence differs from germline, possibly due to a read error. The V and J genes are TRBV9 and TRBJ2-5; 9 positions agree with TRBD1. CDR3 length: 14 residues. CDR1 is SGDLS, CDR2 YYNGEE, per germline. CDR3 amino acids: CANSPRTGEETQYF. CDR3 bases: TGTGCCAACAGCCCCCGGACAGGGGAAGAGACCCAGTACTTC.

The chain employs TRBV9 and TRBJ1-6, with D perhaps TRBD1 (6 bases). This CDR3 has 14 residues. The germline V gene has CDR1 SGDLS and CDR2 YYNGEE. Between the trimmed V and J ends, which lost 3 bases and 7 bases, there was a span of 11 bases. The CDR3 spells CASSGDMWNSPLHF. The CDR3, as DNA: TGTGCCAGCAGCGGGGACATGTGGAATTCACCCCTCCACTTT.

Details on this clonotype: At one end the junction does not follow the germline gene, possibly because of a read error. V usage is TRBV9 and J usage is TRBJ2-3; 9 positions match TRBD2. CDR3 length: 16 amino acids. The germline V gene has CDR1 SGDLS and CDR2 YYNGEE. The CDR3 is CASSPTPGTSTDTQYF. The DNA of the CDR3 is TGTGCCAGCAGCCCAACACCCGGGACTAGCACGGATACGCAGTATTTT.